The 22 T cell receptor beta chains below come from one sample, sequenced in a study of beta chain features in type 1 diabetes. General study findings and limits: Shorter TCRB CDR3s, moderately but significantly so, were found in Type 1 diabetes patients in all four CD4+ subsets.

All of the isolated RNA was reverse transcribed, so expressed TCRB transcripts were sequenced. TCRdb keeps only in-frame clones here, not all; method: immunoSEQ multiplex PCR. The sample holds roughly 400,000 clones, roughly a tenth seen once. For these receptors, no antigen is known. Sequenced sample: central memory CD4+ T cells from blood. The receptors here all came from a young man with type 1 diabetes.

The rearrangement joins TRBV6-1 to TRBJ2-6; D is undetermined. The CDR3 covers 17 residues. Germline CDR1 reads MNHNS; CDR2 reads SASEGT. Trimming shortened V by 2 bases and J by 0 bases, and 11 bases separated the two germline ends. The CDR3 here is CASSEKPRNSGANVLTF. CDR3 DNA sequence: TGTGCCAGCAGTGAAAAGCCTCGGAACTCTGGGGCCAACGTCCTGACTTTC.

The rearrangement joins TRBV27 to TRBJ2-7; D is unresolved. Germline CDR1 is MNHEY and CDR2 is SMNVEV (reference sequence). CDR3 size: 14 residues. Trimming removed 3 bases from V and 7 bases from J, with 16 bases in between. The CDR3 DNA is TGTGCCAGCAGTTTCGGCAGAGGTCCAGGTGAGCAGTACTTC. Amino acids: CASSFGRGPGEQYF.

This clone has more than one count but fewer than ten. V and J are TRBV7-8 and TRBJ1-2, with 9 bases matching TRBD1. The CDR3 is 14 amino acids. Trimming at V came to 7 bases and at J to 7 bases, leaving 10 bases not matched to a gene. Germline lookup yields CDR1 SGHVS and CDR2 FQNEAQ. Here the CDR3 DNA reads TGTGCCAGCAACTCCTTACAGGGGGCTTCTGGCTACACCTTC. Its translation: CASNSLQGASGYTF.

This clone was seen repeatedly, ten times or more. This chain links TRBV6-1 with TRBJ2-3, with D unresolved. Germline V gives CDR1 MNHNS, CDR2 SASEGT. This CDR3 is 15 amino acids long. V shed 3 bases and J shed 0 bases, with 10 bases lying between them. As DNA, the CDR3 is TGTGCCAGCAGTGAGATGGACGGCAGCACAGATACGCAGTATTTT. It specifies CASSEMDGSTDTQYF.

In its sample, this clone was seen a few times. The rearrangement uses TRBV7-9 and TRBJ2-7; 12 bases match TRBD2. CDR3 size: 14 residues. Looked up from germline, CDR1 is SEHNR and CDR2 is FQNEAQ (reference sequence). V shed 8 bases, J shed 6 bases, and the junction held 8 bases outside the gene matches. The CDR3 loop reads CASGLAGGPVEQYF. CDR3 nucleotide sequence: TGTGCCAGCGGCCTAGCGGGAGGGCCTGTCGAGCAGTACTTC.

The genes are TRBV6-6 and TRBJ2-5; a weak D match, TRBD2 (5 bases). This CDR3 is built from 15 residues. Germline V lookup: CDR1 MNHNY, CDR2 SVGAGI (reference sequence). Trimming took off 6 bases at V and 2 bases at J, with 16 bases between the two ends. DNA for the CDR3: TGTGCCAGCAGGAGAGGGCAGAACAGTCAAGAGACCCAGTACTTC. Translation gives CASRRGQNSQETQYF.

The chain joins TRBV19 to TRBJ2-7, with a weak D call TRBD1 (6 bases). CDR1 LNHDA and CDR2 SQIVND come from the germline V gene (reference sequence). V was pared by 3 bases and J by 0 bases, with 12 bases between. This CDR3 is 15 amino acids long. The CDR3 reads CASSISTRGSYEQYF. The CDR3 DNA reads as TGTGCCAGTAGTATTTCAACCAGGGGCTCCTACGAGCAGTACTTC.

This clone occurred many times. The rearrangement uses TRBV5-6 and TRBJ2-5, with TRBD1 matching over 11 bases. CDR3 length equals 14 residues. Germline CDR1 reads SGHDT; CDR2 reads YYEEEE. After removal of 5 bases from V and 4 bases from J, the junction contained 4 bases not matched to a gene. The CDR3 DNA is TGTGCCAGCAGGCCCGGGACAGGGGGAGAGACCCAGTACTTC. This gives the protein CASRPGTGGETQYF.

In its sample, this clone was seen once. This sequence joins TRBV7-6 and TRBJ2-7; no definite D call. This CDR3 spans 13 amino acids. Germline loops: CDR1 SGHVS, CDR2 FNYEAQ. Between the trimmed V and J ends, which lost 5 bases and 7 bases, there was a span of 15 bases. CDR3 DNA: TGTGCCAGCAGCCAAGGTCATATCGAGGAGCAGTACTTC. Amino acid sequence: CASSQGHIEEQYF.

V and J are TRBV7-2 and TRBJ2-5; TRBD1 agrees at 9 bases. Germline V gives CDR1 SGHTA, CDR2 FQGNSA. The J segment lost 2 bases and the V segment lost 3 bases, leaving 4 bases of the junction unmatched. The CDR3 totals 15 residues. Here the CDR3 reads CASSFGGTGQETQYF. The CDR3 DNA reads as TGTGCCAGCAGCTTCGGGGGGACAGGGCAAGAGACCCAGTACTTC.

Many counts were recorded for this clone. The V gene is TRBV9, the J gene TRBJ1-1; D unresolved. The CDR3 is made up of 14 amino acids. From germline, CDR1 is SGDLS and CDR2 YYNGEE. Trimming took 0 bases from V and 6 from J, leaving 12 bases between them. The CDR3 is CASSVELGSAEAFF. In DNA form, the CDR3 reads TGTGCCAGCAGCGTAGAGCTAGGGTCCGCTGAAGCTTTCTTT.

Only a few counts were recorded for this clone. The chain couples TRBV28 to TRBJ2-7; D ambiguous. Germline lookup yields CDR1 MDHEN and CDR2 SYDVKM. The CDR3 consists of 13 residues. The germline V and J ends were trimmed by 3 bases and 4 bases, with 10 bases remaining between them. This chain's CDR3 is CASSFGIGYEQYF. CDR3 nucleotide sequence: TGTGCCAGCAGTTTCGGTATCGGGTACGAGCAGTACTTC.

The chain couples TRBV29-1 to TRBJ2-7, with D uncertain. The V gene lost 0 bases and the J gene lost 5 bases, with 5 bases spanning the gap. The germline gives CDR1 SQVTM, CDR2 ANQGSEA. This CDR3 has 11 amino acids. CDR3 in DNA: TGCAGCGTTGAAGATAAGGACGAGCAGTACTTC. Amino acid sequence: CSVEDKDEQYF.

This clone was seen ten or more times. V is TRBV27 and J is TRBJ2-1, with TRBD1 matching 8 bases. With V trimmed by 7 bases and J by 6 bases, 11 bases remained unmatched. The CDR3 is 15 amino acids. Per germline, CDR1 MNHEY and CDR2 SMNVEV (reference sequence). Written as DNA, the CDR3 is TGTGCCAGCAACCCCCGACAGGGGATCGGCAATGAGCAGTTCTTC. Amino acid sequence: CASNPRQGIGNEQFF.

The rearrangement uses TRBV2 and TRBJ1-1, with a weak D call TRBD1 (6 bases). V lost 2 bases and J 1 base, leaving 11 bases between the germline ends. This CDR3 has 15 residues. CDR1 and CDR2 (germline): SNHLY, FYNNEI. This chain's CDR3 is CASSEQGPRNTEAFF. Written as DNA, the CDR3 is TGTGCCAGCAGTGAACAGGGGCCGAGGAACACTGAAGCTTTCTTT.

In this sample, this clone turned up a few times. The CDR3 DNA follows: TGTGCCAGCAGCGTAACAGTGTACCAAGAGACCCAGTACTTC. Protein product: CASSVTVYQETQYF. The rearrangement uses TRBV9 and TRBJ2-5; D ambiguous. The CDR3 is made up of 14 amino acids. Germline CDR1 and CDR2: SGDLS and YYNGEE. Deletions cut 1 base from V and 0 bases from J, with 7 bases between.

This clone was counted ten times or more. The junction and the germline gene differ at one end; a read error may be behind it. The CDR3 DNA is TGTGCTAGCAGCTTAGGGTCTAACTCTGGGGCCAACGTCCTGACTTTC. Translation: CASSLGSNSGANVLTF. This sequence joins TRBV7-7 and TRBJ2-6, with D uncertain. Germline values: CDR1 SSHAT, CDR2 FNYEAQ (reference sequence). This CDR3 is 16 amino acids long.

V gene TRBV28 combines with J gene TRBJ1-2; no firm D call. Germline lookup yields CDR1 MDHEN and CDR2 SYDVKM. Trimming took 5 bases from V and 2 from J, leaving 15 bases between them. This CDR3 spans 15 amino acids. The CDR3 here is CASSGTASGNYGYTF. DNA of the CDR3: TGTGCCAGCAGTGGTACAGCCTCGGGGAACTATGGCTACACCTTC.

The rearrangement uses TRBV5-1 and TRBJ1-2; D unclear. Trimming removed 3 bases from V and 7 bases from J, with 25 bases in between. This CDR3 is built from 17 residues. CDR1 is SGHRS and CDR2 is YFSETQ in the germline V gene. The CDR3 nucleotides are TGCGCCAGCAGCTCGGAGGTGGTTGGCCAGGCCGGGTTTGGCTACACCTTC. This codes for CASSSEVVGQAGFGYTF.

The chain uses TRBV6-1 and TRBJ1-1, with 8 nucleotides matching TRBD1. The J segment lost 5 bases and the V segment lost 4 bases, leaving 6 bases of the junction unmatched. Germline V gene lookup returns CDR1 MNHNS and CDR2 SASEGT. This CDR3 region has 14 residues. The chain's CDR3 is CASSAGQGRTEAFF. The CDR3 coding sequence is TGTGCCAGCAGTGCTGGACAGGGAAGAACTGAAGCTTTCTTT.

This clone was picked up a small number of times. The J gene is TRBJ2-1, the V gene TRBV4-2, with 13 bases matching TRBD2. V was pared by 1 base and J by 9 bases, with 6 bases of the junction left unmatched. Germline V gene data show CDR1 as LGHNA and CDR2 as YNFKEQ. The CDR3 loop spans 16 amino acids. The CDR3 loop is CASSQGTSGRGGEQFF. The CDR3 nucleotides read TGTGCCAGCAGCCAAGGGACTAGCGGGAGAGGAGGTGAGCAGTTCTTC.

The chain combines TRBV6-1 with TRBJ1-1; no firm D call. Trimming pared 6 bases from V and 1 base from J, leaving 12 bases between. Germline V lookup: CDR1 MNHNS, CDR2 SASEGT. This CDR3 region has 14 residues. The CDR3 DNA follows: TGTGCCAGCAGGGCCAGGTCGCAGAACACTGAAGCTTTCTTT. Its translation is CASRARSQNTEAFF.